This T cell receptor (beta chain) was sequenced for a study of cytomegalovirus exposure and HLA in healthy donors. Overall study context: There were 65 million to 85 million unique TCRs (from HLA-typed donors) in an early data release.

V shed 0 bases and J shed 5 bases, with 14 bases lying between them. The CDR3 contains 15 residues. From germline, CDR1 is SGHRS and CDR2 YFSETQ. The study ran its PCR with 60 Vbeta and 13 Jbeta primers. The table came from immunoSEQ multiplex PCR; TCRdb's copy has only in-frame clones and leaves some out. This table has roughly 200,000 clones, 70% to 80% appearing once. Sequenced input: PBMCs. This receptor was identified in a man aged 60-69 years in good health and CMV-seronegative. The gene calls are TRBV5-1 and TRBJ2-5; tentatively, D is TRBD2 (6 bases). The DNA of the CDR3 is TGCGCCAGCAGCTTGGAGGGGAGGTCGGGGGAGACCCAGTACTTC. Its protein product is CASSLEGRSGETQYF.